This TCR beta chain appears in the sequencing data of a study of blood T cell repertoires in COVID-19. Across the study: The study drew acute and convalescent COVID-19 samples from the United States, Italy and Spain. T cells, B-cell-depleted T cells, or PBMCs supplied cDNA or gDNA.

As processed by the authors: Amplification of reference gene primers was used by the study to estimate nucleated cell counts. The data were produced by immunoSEQ multiplex PCR, yet TCRdb's version contains in-frame clones alone and is incomplete. Clone size and the V and J calls come from that table; the DNA yielded D and trimming. The table has fewer than 80,000 clones, roughly 88% seen once. CDR1 SGHNT and CDR2 YENEEA come from the germline V gene. The CDR3 runs 14 residues. Trimming cost V 5 bases and J 4 bases; bases outside gene matches: 6. V usage is TRBV11-3 and J usage is TRBJ2-3; 7 bases line up with TRBD2. This TCR derives from a man aged 25 to 45 with acute or convalescent COVID-19. The sequenced sample consisted of peripheral blood. In DNA, the CDR3 is TGTGCCAGCAGCCCCTCAAGCGGGGCAGATACGCAGTATTTT. It encodes CASSPSSGADTQYF.